The TCR beta chain described here comes from a study of patients and donors after allogeneic stem cell transplantation. The CDR3 spans 15 residues. Germline V gene data show CDR1 as LNHNV and CDR2 as YYDKDF (reference sequence). V was shortened by 1 base and J by 5 bases, with 13 bases between the two germline ends. There are many counts of this clonotype. TCRdb reanalysed the RT-PCR reads using MiXCR and keeps one entry per CDR3 protein. Of a few hundred thousand distinct CDR3 sequences detected, roughly an eighth appear once; the ten largest clones hold around a tenth. The sequencing sample was made of blood, either unsorted or a sorted T cell fraction (not recorded which). This chain joins TRBV15 and TRBJ2-3; D perhaps matches TRBD1 (5 bases). The TCR was taken from a human donor who was either an allogeneic HSCT recipient or a stem cell or donor lymphocyte infusion donor (not recorded which). It is not recorded whose cells these are; they may come from a transplant donor. This chain's CDR3 is CATSRAGQRGDTQYF. CDR3 nucleotide sequence: TGTGCCACCAGCAGAGCCGGTCAAAGGGGAGATACGCAGTATTTT.